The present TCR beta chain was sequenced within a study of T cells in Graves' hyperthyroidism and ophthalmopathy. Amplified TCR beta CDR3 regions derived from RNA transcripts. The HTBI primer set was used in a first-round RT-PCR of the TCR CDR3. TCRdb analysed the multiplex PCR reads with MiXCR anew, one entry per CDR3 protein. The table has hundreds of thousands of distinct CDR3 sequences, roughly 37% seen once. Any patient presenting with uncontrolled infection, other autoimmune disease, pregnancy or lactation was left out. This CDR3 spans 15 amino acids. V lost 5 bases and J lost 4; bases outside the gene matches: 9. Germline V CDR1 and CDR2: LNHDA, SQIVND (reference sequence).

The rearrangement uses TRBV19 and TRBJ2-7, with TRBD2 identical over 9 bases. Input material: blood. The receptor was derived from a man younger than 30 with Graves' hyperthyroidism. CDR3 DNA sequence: TGTGCCAGTAGTCCGGGGGTAGCGGGAGCGTACGAGCAGTACTTC. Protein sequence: CASSPGVAGAYEQYF.